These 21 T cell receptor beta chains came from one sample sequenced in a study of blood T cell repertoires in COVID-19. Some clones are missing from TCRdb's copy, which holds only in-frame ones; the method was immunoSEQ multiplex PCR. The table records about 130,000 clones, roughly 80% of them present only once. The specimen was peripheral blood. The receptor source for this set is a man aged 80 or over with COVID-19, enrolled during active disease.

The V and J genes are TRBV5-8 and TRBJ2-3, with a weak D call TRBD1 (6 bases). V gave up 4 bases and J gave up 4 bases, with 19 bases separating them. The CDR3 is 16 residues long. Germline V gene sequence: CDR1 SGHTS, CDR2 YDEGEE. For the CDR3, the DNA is TGTGCCAGCAGCCTTGACAGGTTTGGGGTATCAGATACGCAGTATTTT. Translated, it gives CASSLDRFGVSDTQYF.

CDR3 loop: CASSRDRSYGYTF. CDR3 nucleotides: TGTGCCAGCAGTCGGGACAGGTCCTATGGCTACACCTTC. The rearrangement links TRBV6-2 or TRBV6-3 to TRBJ1-2, with TRBD1 matching over 8 bases. The junction had 3 bases not matched to a gene; V was cut back by 5 bases and J by 4 bases. This CDR3 comprises 13 residues. Germline CDR1 MNHEY, CDR2 SVGEGT.

CDR3 coding DNA: TGTGCCAGTAGTCCGGGACAGGGCAGTACTGAAGCTTTCTTT. It translates to CASSPGQGSTEAFF. The rearrangement links TRBV19 to TRBJ1-1, with TRBD1 matching over 9 bases. J lost 5 bases, V lost 5 bases, and 6 bases had no gene match. Looked up from germline, CDR1 is LNHDA and CDR2 is SQIVND (reference sequence). The CDR3 has 14 amino acids.

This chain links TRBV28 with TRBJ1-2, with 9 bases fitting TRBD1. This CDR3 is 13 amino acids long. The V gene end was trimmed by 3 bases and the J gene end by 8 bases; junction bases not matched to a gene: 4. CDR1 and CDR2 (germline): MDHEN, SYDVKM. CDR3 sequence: CASSLDRGGGYTF. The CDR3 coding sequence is TGTGCCAGCAGTTTGGACAGGGGCGGCGGCTACACCTTC.

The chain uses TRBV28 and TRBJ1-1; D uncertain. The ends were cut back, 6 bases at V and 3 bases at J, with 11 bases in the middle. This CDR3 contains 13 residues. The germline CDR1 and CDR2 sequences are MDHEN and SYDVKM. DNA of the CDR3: TGTGCCAGCAGCGGAACTATGGACACTGAAGCTTTCTTT. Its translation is CASSGTMDTEAFF. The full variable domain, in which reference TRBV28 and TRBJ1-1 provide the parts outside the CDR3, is DVKVTQSSRYLVKRTGEKVFLECVQDMDHENMFWYRQDPGLGLRLIYFSYDVKMKEKGDIPEGYSVSREKKERFSLILESASTNQTSMYLCASSGTMDTEAFFGQGTRLTVV.

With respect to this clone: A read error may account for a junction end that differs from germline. CDR3 nucleotides: TGTGCTAGCAGCTCGGGACTCGTGAACACCGGGGAGCTGTTTTTT. Protein sequence: CASSSGLVNTGELFF. This chain links TRBV7-7 with TRBJ2-2; maybe TRBD2 (6 bases). Germline CDR1 and CDR2: SSHAT and FNYEAQ (reference sequence). The CDR3 covers 15 residues.

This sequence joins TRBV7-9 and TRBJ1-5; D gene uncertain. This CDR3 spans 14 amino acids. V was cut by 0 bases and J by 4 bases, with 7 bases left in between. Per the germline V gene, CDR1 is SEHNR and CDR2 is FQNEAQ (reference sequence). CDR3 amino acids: CASSLARGNQPQHF. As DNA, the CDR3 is TGTGCCAGCAGCTTAGCGCGCGGGAATCAGCCCCAGCATTTT.

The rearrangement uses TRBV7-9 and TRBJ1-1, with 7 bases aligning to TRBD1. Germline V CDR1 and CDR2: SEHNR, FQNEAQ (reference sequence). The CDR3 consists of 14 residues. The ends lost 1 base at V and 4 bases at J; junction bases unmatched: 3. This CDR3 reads CASSLDPGGTEAFF. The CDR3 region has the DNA TGTGCCAGCAGCTTAGACCCAGGGGGCACTGAAGCTTTCTTT.

The CDR3 DNA is TGTGCCAGCAGTGAAGTTTCTAGCCCGGGGGTAGATACGCAGTATTTT. Residues: CASSEVSSPGVDTQYF. The chain is built from TRBV6-1 and TRBJ2-3, with a weak D call TRBD2 (6 bases). The germline CDR1 and CDR2 sequences are MNHNS and SASEGT. V lost 1 base, J lost 5 bases, and 16 bases lay in between. The CDR3 length is 16 residues.

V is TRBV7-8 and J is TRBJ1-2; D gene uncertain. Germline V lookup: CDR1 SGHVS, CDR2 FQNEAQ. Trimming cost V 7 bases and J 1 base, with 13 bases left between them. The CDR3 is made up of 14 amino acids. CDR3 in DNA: TGTGCCAGCACCGGCGGTGGGTTTAACTATGGCTACACCTTC. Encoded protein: CASTGGGFNYGYTF.

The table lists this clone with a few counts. The CDR3 DNA sequence: TGTGCCACCAGCGGCGGGGACCCTAACTACGAGCAGTACTTC. The encoded protein is CATSGGDPNYEQYF. This sequence joins TRBV24-1 and TRBJ2-7; weak D call: TRBD2 (6 bases). V was cut by 7 bases and J by 3 bases, with 15 bases left in between. This CDR3 spans 14 amino acids. Germline lookup yields CDR1 KGHDR and CDR2 SFDVKD.

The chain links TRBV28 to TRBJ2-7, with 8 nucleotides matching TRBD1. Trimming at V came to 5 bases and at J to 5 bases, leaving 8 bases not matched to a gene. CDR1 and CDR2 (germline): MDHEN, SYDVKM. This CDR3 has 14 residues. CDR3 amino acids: CASSPQGAKDEQYF. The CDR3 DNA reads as TGTGCCAGCAGTCCCCAGGGGGCGAAAGACGAGCAGTACTTC. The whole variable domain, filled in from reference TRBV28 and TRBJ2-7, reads DVKVTQSSRYLVKRTGEKVFLECVQDMDHENMFWYRQDPGLGLRLIYFSYDVKMKEKGDIPEGYSVSREKKERFSLILESASTNQTSMYLCASSPQGAKDEQYFGPGTRLTVT.

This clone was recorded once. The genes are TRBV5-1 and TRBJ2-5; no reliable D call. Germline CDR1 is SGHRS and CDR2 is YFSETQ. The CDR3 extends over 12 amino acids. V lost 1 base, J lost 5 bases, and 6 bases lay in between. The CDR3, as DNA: TGCGCCAGCAGCTTGTCGCAGGAGACCCAGTACTTC. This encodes CASSLSQETQYF.

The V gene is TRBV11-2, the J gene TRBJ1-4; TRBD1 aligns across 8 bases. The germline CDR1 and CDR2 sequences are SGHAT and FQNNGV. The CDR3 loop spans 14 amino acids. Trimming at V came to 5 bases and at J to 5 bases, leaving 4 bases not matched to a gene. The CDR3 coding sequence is TGTGCCAGCAGCCACGGGACAGGAAATGAAAAACTGTTTTTT. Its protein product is CASSHGTGNEKLFF.

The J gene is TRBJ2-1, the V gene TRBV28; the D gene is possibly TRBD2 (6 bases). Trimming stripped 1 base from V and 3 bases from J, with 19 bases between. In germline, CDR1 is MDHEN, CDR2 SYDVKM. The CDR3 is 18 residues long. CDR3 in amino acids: CASSLFEGAGSFYNEQFF. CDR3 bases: TGTGCCAGCAGTTTATTTGAGGGCGCGGGATCCTTCTACAATGAGCAGTTCTTC. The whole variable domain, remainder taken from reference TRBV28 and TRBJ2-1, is DVKVTQSSRYLVKRTGEKVFLECVQDMDHENMFWYRQDPGLGLRLIYFSYDVKMKEKGDIPEGYSVSREKKERFSLILESASTNQTSMYLCASSLFEGAGSFYNEQFFGPGTRLTVL.

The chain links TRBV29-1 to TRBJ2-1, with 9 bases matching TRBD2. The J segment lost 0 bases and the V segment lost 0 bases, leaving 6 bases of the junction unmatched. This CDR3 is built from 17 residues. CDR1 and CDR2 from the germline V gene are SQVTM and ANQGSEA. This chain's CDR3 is CSVEDWSSGTSYNEQFF. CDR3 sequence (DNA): TGCAGCGTTGAAGATTGGTCTAGCGGGACCTCCTACAATGAGCAGTTCTTC.

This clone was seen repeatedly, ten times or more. As DNA, the CDR3 is TGTGCCAGCAGCCACCCCTCTTCCGGGGAAAACTACAATGAGCAGTTCTTC. Its protein product is CASSHPSSGENYNEQFF. The rearrangement links TRBV7-9 to TRBJ2-1; D is perhaps TRBD2 (5 bases). The ends were cut back, 5 bases at V and 3 bases at J, with 20 bases in the middle. The germline V gene has CDR1 SEHNR and CDR2 FQNEAQ (reference sequence). The CDR3 is 17 amino acids.

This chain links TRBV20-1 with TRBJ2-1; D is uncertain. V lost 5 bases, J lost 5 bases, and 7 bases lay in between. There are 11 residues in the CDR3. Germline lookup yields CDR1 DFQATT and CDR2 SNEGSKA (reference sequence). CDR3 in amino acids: CSAEENNEQFF. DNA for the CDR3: TGCAGTGCTGAGGAAAACAATGAGCAGTTCTTC.

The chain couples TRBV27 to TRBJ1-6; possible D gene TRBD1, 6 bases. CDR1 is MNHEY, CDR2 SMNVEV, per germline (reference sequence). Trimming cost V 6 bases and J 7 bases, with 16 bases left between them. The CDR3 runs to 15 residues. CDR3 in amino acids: CASSTNREGNSPLHF. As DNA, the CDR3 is TGTGCCAGCAGCACGAACAGGGAAGGCAATTCACCCCTCCACTTT.

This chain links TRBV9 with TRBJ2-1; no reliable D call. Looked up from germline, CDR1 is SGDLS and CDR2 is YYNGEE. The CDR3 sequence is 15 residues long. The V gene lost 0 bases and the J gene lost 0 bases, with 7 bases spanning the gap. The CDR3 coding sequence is TGTGCCAGCAGCGTAGTACCGAGCTCCTACAATGAGCAGTTCTTC. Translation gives CASSVVPSSYNEQFF.

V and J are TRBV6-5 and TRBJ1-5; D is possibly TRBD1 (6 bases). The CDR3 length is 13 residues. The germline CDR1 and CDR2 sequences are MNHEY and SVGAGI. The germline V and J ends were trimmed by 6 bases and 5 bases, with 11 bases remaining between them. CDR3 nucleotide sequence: TGTGCCAGCAGCCCCTACAGGGATCAGCCCCAGCATTTT. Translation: CASSPYRDQPQHF.